These 15 T cell receptor beta chains were sequenced from one sample in a study of OX40 agonist ivuxolimab in advanced cancers. TCRdb's copy holds only in-frame clones and misses some; the assay was immunoSEQ multiplex PCR. The table has roughly 53,000 clones, roughly 84% seen once. The input for sequencing was CD4+ or CD8+ T cells sorted from blood, taken in a trial of the OX40 agonist ivuxolimab. These receptors all stem from an adult with an advanced solid tumor such as melanoma, head and neck, liver or kidney cancer.

CDR3 loop: CASSDGRGSETQYF. CDR3 nucleotides: TGCGCCAGCAGCGACGGACGGGGATCGGAGACCCAGTACTTC. The chain carries TRBV5-1 and TRBJ2-5, with a weak D call TRBD2 (5 bases). Trimming cost V 4 bases and J 5 bases, with 15 bases left between them. This CDR3 is built from 14 residues. Germline V lookup: CDR1 SGHRS, CDR2 YFSETQ.

The gene calls are TRBV5-1 and TRBJ2-3; 9 bases line up with TRBD2. Germline V gene sequence: CDR1 SGHRS, CDR2 YFSETQ. The ends lost 7 bases at V and 3 bases at J; junction bases unmatched: 9. The CDR3 loop spans 15 amino acids. The CDR3 bases are TGCGCCAGCCGCCGACTAGCGGAGCAAACAGATACGCAGTATTTT. It is translated as CASRRLAEQTDTQYF.

This clone was found once. The chain employs TRBV30 and TRBJ2-7; 7 nucleotides agree with TRBD1. Germline V CDR1 and CDR2: GTSNPN, SVGIG (reference sequence). The CDR3 sequence is 13 residues long. The J segment lost 2 bases and the V segment lost 4 bases, leaving 5 bases of the junction unmatched. The CDR3 protein is CAWTGGTAYEQYF. CDR3 in DNA: TGTGCCTGGACTGGTGGGACAGCCTACGAGCAGTACTTC. The entire variable domain, with the rest obtained from reference TRBV30 and TRBJ2-7, is as follows: SQTIHQWPATLVQPVGSPLSLECTVEGTSNPNLYWYRQAAGRGLQLLFYSVGIGQISSEVPQNLSASRPQDRQFILSSKKLLLSDSGFYLCAWTGGTAYEQYFGPGTRLTVT.

This chain uses TRBV7-2 with TRBJ2-1; possibly TRBD2 for D (5 bases). The CDR3 has 13 amino acids. V lost 8 bases to trimming and J lost 6 bases, with 14 bases between them. Germline V CDR1 and CDR2: SGHTA, FQGNSA. The CDR3 DNA follows: TGTGCCAGCGCGGCGGGTCAGGTCAATGAGCAGTTCTTC. Its translation is CASAAGQVNEQFF.

The chain is built from TRBV21-1 and TRBJ1-1; TRBD1 is the table's D call, not checked against the DNA. TRBV21-1 is a listed pseudogene. This CDR3 comprises 16 residues. DNA for the CDR3: TGTGCCAGCAGCAAAGAGTCAGGCTGCGTGAACACTGAAGCTTTCTTT. Encoded protein: CASSKESGCVNTEAFF.

This clone was recorded only once. V and J are TRBV27 and TRBJ1-2, with D maybe TRBD1 (5 bases). CDR1 is MNHEY, CDR2 SMNVEV, per germline (reference sequence). The CDR3 runs 14 residues. V lost 3 bases, J lost 5 bases, and 13 bases lay in between. The CDR3 region is CASSFGGFGYGYTF. In DNA form, the CDR3 reads TGTGCCAGCAGTTTCGGGGGGTTTGGGTATGGCTACACCTTC.

About this clone itself: Relative to the germline gene, one junction end is altered; a read error may explain this. The chain is built from TRBV5-1 and TRBJ2-3; D ambiguous. This CDR3 has 15 residues. Per germline, CDR1 SGHRS and CDR2 YFSETQ. DNA for the CDR3: TGCGCCAGCAGCTTGGAGGGCCGCCGCACGGATACGCAGTATTTT. Translating gives CASSLEGRRTDTQYF.

The rearrangement joins TRBV28 to TRBJ1-1, with D perhaps TRBD1 (5 bases). The V and J ends lost 5 bases and 3 bases respectively, with 10 bases between them. The CDR3 is 13 amino acids. Germline CDR1 and CDR2: MDHEN and SYDVKM. CDR3 nucleotides: TGTGCCAGCAGTCCAGACAGAGACACTGAAGCTTTCTTT. Its translation is CASSPDRDTEAFF.

V is TRBV7-9 and J is TRBJ2-5; 9 bases agree with TRBD1. V lost 3 bases and J lost 5; bases outside the gene matches: 7. There are 15 residues in the CDR3. CDR1 is SEHNR, CDR2 FQNEAQ, per germline (reference sequence). CDR3: CASSLAQGAWETQYF. CDR3 sequence (DNA): TGTGCCAGCAGCTTGGCACAGGGGGCGTGGGAGACCCAGTACTTC.

The V and J genes are TRBV5-8 and TRBJ2-5; D remains unclear. Germline lookup yields CDR1 SGHTS and CDR2 YDEGEE. V dropped 0 bases and J dropped 5 bases, with 11 bases sitting between them. The CDR3 covers 14 residues. CDR3 residues: CASSLEGFFETQYF. CDR3 nucleotides: TGTGCCAGCAGCTTGGAGGGCTTTTTCGAGACCCAGTACTTC.

This chain uses TRBV5-1 with TRBJ2-3; D uncertain. V was trimmed by 5 bases and J by 0 bases, leaving 7 bases between them. Germline V lookup: CDR1 SGHRS, CDR2 YFSETQ. The CDR3 spans 13 residues. CDR3: CASSGPSTDTQYF. The CDR3 DNA reads as TGCGCCAGCAGTGGACCGAGCACAGATACGCAGTATTTT.

This clone occurred once. V gene TRBV18 combines with J gene TRBJ2-2; D might be TRBD1 or TRBD2, each matching 6 bases. CDR1 and CDR2 from the germline V gene are KGHSH and LQKENI. CDR3 length: 16 amino acids. The ends were cut back, 3 bases at V and 1 base at J, with 12 bases in the middle. In nucleotides, the CDR3 is TGTGCCAGCTCACCTGCGGGACAACAGAACACCGGGGAGCTGTTTTTT. Amino acid sequence: CASSPAGQQNTGELFF.

This clone has more than one count but fewer than ten. This chain links TRBV2 with TRBJ1-5; 10 nucleotides align to TRBD1. The CDR3 contains 15 residues. The germline CDR1 and CDR2 sequences are SNHLY and FYNNEI. V lost 5 bases, J lost 7 bases, and 8 bases stayed unmatched. The CDR3: CASSTQDRGDQPQHF. CDR3 nucleotide sequence: TGTGCCAGCAGTACCCAGGACAGGGGGGACCAGCCCCAGCATTTT.

The V gene is TRBV5-1, the J gene TRBJ2-3, with 12 bases that match TRBD2. Germline CDR1 and CDR2: SGHRS and YFSETQ. V lost 2 bases to trimming and J lost 3 bases; unmatched junction nucleotides: 7. This CDR3 contains 17 residues. This chain's CDR3 is CASSLDGTSGQTDTQYF. CDR3 sequence (DNA): TGCGCCAGCAGCTTAGACGGGACTAGCGGGCAAACAGATACGCAGTATTTT.

This chain links TRBV10-3 with TRBJ1-3, with 10 nucleotides matching TRBD1. J gave up 0 bases and V 0 bases, and 11 bases lay outside the gene matches. The CDR3 has 20 residues. Germline CDR1 ENHRY, CDR2 SYGVKD. The CDR3, as DNA: TGTGCCATCAGTGAGTCGGTTGGGGGACAGGGGAGAATCTCTGGAAACACCATATATTTT. Translation gives CAISESVGGQGRISGNTIYF.